The present entry profiles one TCR beta chain with its context. The antigen remains undetermined. This entry belongs to a study of shared clonotypes between healthy human individuals. Study findings and constraints: The study generally estimated greater richness for naive than memory subsets. Compared with clonotypes that all four donors shared, non-shared clonotypes had lower generation probabilities.

The sorted-subset replicate PCRs were given 150 to 250 ng DNA, which is 31,000 or so T cell genomes. Method: immunoSEQ multiplex PCR; TCRdb's copy keeps in-frame clones and lacks some. The table shows roughly 2.4 million clones, with approximately 94% occurring only once. The sequence came from a man aged 18 to 35 in good health. Sequences were obtained from naive CD4+ T cells sorted from blood. As to subset: CD45RA+ positively selected.

The CDR3 protein is CASSLALDNLITGELFF. CDR3 sequence (DNA): TGCGCCAGCAGCTTGGCCCTGGACAACCTGATCACCGGGGAGCTGTTTTTT. This rearrangement joins TRBV5-1 to TRBJ2-2, with TRBD1 as a possible D gene (5 bases). V lost 0 bases and J 4 bases, leaving 16 bases between the germline ends. CDR1 and CDR2 from the germline V gene are SGHRS and YFSETQ. This CDR3 comprises 17 residues.